These 32 T cell receptor beta chains were sequenced from one sample in a study of cytomegalovirus exposure and HLA in healthy donors. 13 Jbeta primers and 60 Vbeta primers were used for the PCR. The repertoire was sequenced with immunoSEQ multiplex PCR; TCRdb's copy has only in-frame clones and lacks some. The sample yields 130,000 or so clones, approximately 70% seen once. Sequenced sample: PBMCs. These receptor sequences come from a woman aged 60-75 years in good health and CMV-seronegative.

V and J are TRBV6-6 and TRBJ2-7; possibly TRBD1 for D (6 bases). CDR1 is MNHNY and CDR2 is SVGAGI in the germline V gene (reference sequence). The CDR3 is made up of 15 amino acids. Trimming took off 2 bases at V and 2 bases at J, with 13 bases between the two ends. The CDR3 reads CASSYPKTGTYEQYF. The CDR3, as DNA: TGTGCCAGCAGTTACCCCAAGACAGGAACCTACGAGCAGTACTTC.

The chain joins TRBV20-1 to TRBJ2-1; 8 nucleotides agree with TRBD1. Germline assignment: CDR1 DFQATT and CDR2 SNEGSKA (reference sequence). V shed 3 bases, J shed 16 bases, and the junction held 8 bases outside the gene matches. This CDR3 is 11 amino acids long. CDR3 loop: CSASRQGMGFF. CDR3 nucleotides: TGCAGTGCTAGTAGACAGGGGATGGGCTTCTTC.

J is TRBJ1-4 and V is TRBV7-2, with D uncertain. V dropped 3 bases and J dropped 3 bases, with 8 bases sitting between them. The CDR3 sequence is 14 residues long. Germline V lookup: CDR1 SGHTA, CDR2 FQGNSA. The CDR3 DNA is TGTGCCAGCAGCTTCGGGGTCTCTAATGAAAAACTGTTTTTT. It translates to CASSFGVSNEKLFF.

CDR3 nucleotide sequence: TGCAGCGCCCGAGGGTACAATGAGCAGTTCTTC. Its translation is CSARGYNEQFF. J is TRBJ2-1 and V is TRBV29-1, with a possible D match to TRBD2 (5 bases). The germline gives CDR1 SQVTM, CDR2 ANQGSEA. The CDR3 is 11 amino acids. Trimming left V 7 bases short and J 4 bases short, with 8 bases between.

A few counts support this clone. J is TRBJ1-1 and V is TRBV14, with D possibly being TRBD1 (5 bases). The V end lost 1 base, the J end lost 1 base, and 10 bases lay between the germline ends. Germline assignment: CDR1 SGHDN and CDR2 FVKESK. This CDR3 contains 15 residues. Here the CDR3 DNA reads TGTGCCAGCAGCCAAGGTCCGGGGGGGAACACTGAAGCTTTCTTT. Protein product: CASSQGPGGNTEAFF.

This chain uses TRBV2 with TRBJ1-1; TRBD1 agrees at 8 bases. V trimming: 11 bases; J trimming: 0 bases; junction bases outside the gene matches: 5. CDR1 is SNHLY and CDR2 is FYNNEI in the germline V gene. The CDR3 has 13 amino acids. The CDR3 DNA is TGTGCCTGTCGGACAGGGATGAACACTGAAGCTTTCTTT. It specifies CACRTGMNTEAFF.

The gene calls are TRBV7-6 and TRBJ1-1; D may be TRBD1 (5 bases). Trimming took 1 base from V and 4 from J, leaving 10 bases between them. CDR1 and CDR2 (germline): SGHVS, FNYEAQ. The CDR3 contains 14 residues. The CDR3, as DNA: TGTGCCAGCAGCTTAGGACAGTTAGGCACTGAAGCTTTCTTT. It translates to CASSLGQLGTEAFF.

The chain's CDR3 is CASSPGLARIYEQYF. The CDR3 region has the DNA TGTGCCAGCAGCCCGGGGCTAGCGAGGATCTACGAGCAGTACTTC. This chain connects TRBV5-4 to TRBJ2-7, with D possibly matching TRBD2 (6 bases). Germline V gene data show CDR1 as SGHNT and CDR2 as YYREEE (reference sequence). V dropped 4 bases and J dropped 3 bases, with 17 bases sitting between them. The CDR3 totals 15 residues.

The V call is TRBV19, the J call TRBJ2-1, with D uncertain. V shed 6 bases and J shed 3 bases, with 6 bases lying between them. The CDR3 is 12 residues long. Germline V gene lookup returns CDR1 LNHDA and CDR2 SQIVND (reference sequence). The CDR3 spells CASRGLYNEQFF. The CDR3 coding sequence is TGTGCCAGTAGGGGCCTCTACAATGAGCAGTTCTTC.

CDR3 amino acids: CASSLGLAGRSSYNEQFF. The CDR3 DNA reads TGTGCCAGCAGTCTGGGACTAGCGGGAAGGAGCTCCTACAATGAGCAGTTCTTC. This chain connects TRBV28 to TRBJ2-1, with 13 bases aligning to TRBD2. The CDR3 extends over 18 amino acids. The trim removed 5 bases at V and 0 bases at J, leaving 7 bases unmatched. Germline CDR1 MDHEN, CDR2 SYDVKM. The full variable domain, its missing parts supplied by reference TRBV28 and TRBJ2-1, is DVKVTQSSRYLVKRTGEKVFLECVQDMDHENMFWYRQDPGLGLRLIYFSYDVKMKEKGDIPEGYSVSREKKERFSLILESASTNQTSMYLCASSLGLAGRSSYNEQFFGPGTRLTVL.

The V and J genes are TRBV7-2 and TRBJ2-5; the match to TRBD2 covers 12 bases. Per the germline V gene, CDR1 is SGHTA and CDR2 is FQGNSA. The CDR3 runs to 15 residues. The J segment lost 0 bases and the V segment lost 6 bases, leaving 2 bases of the junction unmatched. The CDR3 DNA is TGTGCCAGCAGGTGGACTAGCGGGGACCAAGAGACCCAGTACTTC. As protein: CASRWTSGDQETQYF.

This clone was counted between two and nine times. At one of its ends the junction is not consistent with the germline gene, which may arise from a read error. The chain uses TRBV9 and TRBJ1-1; 7 bases line up with TRBD1. The CDR3 is 10 amino acids. Germline assignment: CDR1 SGDLS and CDR2 YYNGEE. DNA of the CDR3: TGTGCCAGCAGCGGAGACAGGGAGAGATTT. It yields the protein CASSGDRERF. Together with reference TRBV9 and TRBJ1-1, the CDR3 gives the full variable domain: DSGVTQTPKHLITATGQRVTLRCSPRSGDLSVYWYQQSLDQGLQFLIQYYNGEERAKGNILERFSAQQFPDLHSELNLSSLELGDSALYFCASSGDRERFGQGTRLTVV.

This clone came up once. The J gene is TRBJ1-1, the V gene TRBV13; D unclear. Germline V lookup: CDR1 PRHDT, CDR2 FYEKMQ (reference sequence). The CDR3 consists of 16 residues. V was cut by 5 bases and J by 0 bases, with 16 bases left in between. The CDR3 DNA follows: TGTGCCAGCAGCGGCGGCAAGGGAGCCATGAACACTGAAGCTTTCTTT. Translation gives CASSGGKGAMNTEAFF.

The V gene is TRBV2, the J gene TRBJ2-5; tentatively, D is TRBD1 (6 bases). V was cut by 3 bases and J by 2 bases, with 10 bases left in between. CDR1 and CDR2 from the germline V gene are SNHLY and FYNNEI. The CDR3 length is 14 residues. CDR3 residues: CASSEWGTQETQYF. The DNA of the CDR3 is TGTGCCAGCAGTGAGTGGGGGACACAAGAGACCCAGTACTTC.

This clone was picked up one time. The V gene is TRBV5-6, the J gene TRBJ2-3, with D perhaps TRBD2 (6 bases). V lost 0 bases and J lost 0, with 14 bases in between. This CDR3 contains 17 residues. Germline values: CDR1 SGHDT, CDR2 YYEEEE. CDR3 sequence: CASSLVGGVASTDTQYF. In nucleotides, the CDR3 is TGTGCCAGCAGCTTGGTCGGCGGGGTGGCCAGCACAGATACGCAGTATTTT. Combining the CDR3 with reference TRBV5-6 and TRBJ2-3 gives the whole variable domain DAGVTQSPTHLIKTRGQQVTLRCSPKSGHDTVSWYQQALGQGPQFIFQYYEEEERQRGNFPDRFSGHQFPNYSSELNVNALLLGDSALYLCASSLVGGVASTDTQYFGPGTRLTVL.

This clone came up a few times. This chain links TRBV27 with TRBJ2-1; TRBD1 is a possible D gene (6 bases). Germline V CDR1 and CDR2: MNHEY, SMNVEV (reference sequence). V lost 4 bases and J 4 bases, leaving 11 bases between the germline ends. The CDR3 length is 14 residues. DNA for the CDR3: TGTGCCAGCAGTTACAGGGCCCCGTACAATGAGCAGTTCTTC. The encoded protein is CASSYRAPYNEQFF.

In DNA form, the CDR3 reads TGTGCCAGTACCACACGGAGCTATGGCTACACCTTC. Encoded protein: CASTTRSYGYTF. The rearrangement links TRBV6-1 to TRBJ1-2, with unresolved D. CDR1 is MNHNS and CDR2 is SASEGT in the germline V gene. The V gene lost 9 bases and the J gene lost 4 bases, with 12 bases spanning the gap. The CDR3 spans 12 residues.

This sequence joins TRBV7-2 and TRBJ2-7, with 7 bases fitting TRBD1. The CDR3 runs to 14 residues. The V gene's germline CDR1 is SGHTA and CDR2 FQGNSA. Trimming took 4 bases from V and 6 from J; bases not matched to a gene: 9. The CDR3 sequence is CASSSRQGVGEQYF. The CDR3 DNA reads TGTGCCAGCAGCTCTCGACAGGGAGTGGGCGAGCAGTACTTC.

The V call is TRBV4-3, the J call TRBJ2-3; 15 positions agree with TRBD2. CDR3 size: 19 residues. CDR1 and CDR2 (germline): LGHNA, YSLEER. Losses at the gene ends were 0 bases for V and 4 bases for J; bases not matched to a gene: 8. The CDR3 nucleotides are TGCGCCAGCAGCCAAGACCCCCCGGGACTAGCGGGGGGCGCAGATACGCAGTATTTT. Translation gives CASSQDPPGLAGGADTQYF.

The V call is TRBV6-5, the J call TRBJ2-2, with D unclear. This CDR3 region has 13 residues. Germline V gives CDR1 MNHEY, CDR2 SVGAGI. V lost 2 bases and J 5 bases, leaving 6 bases between the germline ends. CDR3 in amino acids: CASSYTRTGELFF. The CDR3 nucleotides are TGTGCCAGCAGTTACACGAGGACCGGGGAGCTGTTTTTT.

This clone has just a few counts. The chain joins TRBV7-9 to TRBJ2-7; maybe TRBD1 (8 bases). The CDR3 consists of 15 residues. Per germline, CDR1 SEHNR and CDR2 FQNEAQ (reference sequence). The V gene lost 1 base and the J gene lost 3 bases, with 13 bases spanning the gap. The CDR3 here is CASSLGGGQDYEQYF. In DNA, the CDR3 is TGTGCCAGCAGCTTAGGGGGGGGACAGGACTACGAGCAGTACTTC. Variable domain in full (rest from reference TRBV7-9 and TRBJ2-7): DTGVSQNPRHKITKRGQNVTFRCDPISEHNRLYWYRQTLGQGPEFLTYFQNEAQLEKSRLLSDRFSAERPKGSFSTLEIQRTEQGDSAMYLCASSLGGGQDYEQYFGPGTRLTVT.

This clone was observed a handful of times. The V call is TRBV5-4, the J call TRBJ2-5, with TRBD2 identical over 13 bases. CDR3 length equals 18 residues. The germline V gene encodes CDR1 SGHNT and CDR2 YYREEE (reference sequence). The V and J ends lost 2 bases and 7 bases, in that order; junction bases with no gene match: 14. The chain's CDR3 is CASSLPGLAGTSSGTQYF. Here the CDR3 DNA reads TGTGCCAGCAGCTTACCGGGACTAGCGGGGACGTCGAGTGGGACCCAGTACTTC.

The gene calls are TRBV6-5 and TRBJ2-4; TRBD1 agrees at 9 bases. The CDR3 runs to 14 residues. V was pared by 6 bases and J by 3 bases, with 3 bases of the junction left unmatched. Germline lookup yields CDR1 MNHEY and CDR2 SVGAGI. For the CDR3, the DNA is TGTGCCAGCAGCAAGACAGGGGGCAAAAACATTCAGTACTTC. Translation gives CASSKTGGKNIQYF.

Of note for this clone: One end of the junction is discordant with germline, which a read error may explain. The chain employs TRBV5-6 and TRBJ1-2, with a possible D match to TRBD1 (6 bases). CDR1 is SGHDT and CDR2 is YYEEEE in the germline V gene. CDR3 size: 15 residues. The CDR3 nucleotides are TGTGCCAGCAGCTTGGAGTACAGGGAGGGGGATGGCTACCCCTTC. This sequence encodes CASSLEYREGDGYPF.

A few counts support this clone. The chain couples TRBV7-2 to TRBJ2-7; 10 nucleotides match TRBD2. The length of the CDR3 is 14 residues. The J segment lost 0 bases and the V segment lost 7 bases, leaving 3 bases of the junction unmatched. The V gene's germline CDR1 is SGHTA and CDR2 FQGNSA. The CDR3 DNA follows: TGTGCCAGCACCCGGACTAGCGGCTCCTACGAGCAGTACTTC. Protein product: CASTRTSGSYEQYF.

The chain uses TRBV5-1 and TRBJ2-3, with a weak D call TRBD1 (6 bases). The CDR3 sequence is 12 residues long. Trimming shortened V by 2 bases and J by 7 bases, and 8 bases separated the two germline ends. Looked up from germline, CDR1 is SGHRS and CDR2 is YFSETQ. The CDR3 region has the DNA TGCGCCAGCAGCTTAGGACAGCATACGCAGTATTTT. Translation gives CASSLGQHTQYF. The entire variable domain, with the rest obtained from reference TRBV5-1 and TRBJ2-3, is as follows: KAGVTQTPRYLIKTRGQQVTLSCSPISGHRSVSWYQQTPGQGLQFLFEYFSETQRNKGNFPGRFSGRQFSNSRSEMNVSTLELGDSALYLCASSLGQHTQYFGPGTRLTVL.

The CDR3 bases are TGTGCCAGCAGCTCCTCGACAGGGAGGACCCAGTACTTC. It is translated as CASSSSTGRTQYF. J is TRBJ2-5 and V is TRBV11-3, with 7 bases lining up with TRBD1. Germline V CDR1 and CDR2: SGHNT, YENEEA. V trimming: 4 bases; J trimming: 7 bases; junction bases outside the gene matches: 6. The length of the CDR3 is 13 residues. The variable domain in full, completed from reference TRBV11-3 and TRBJ2-5, reads EAGVVQSPRYKIIEKKQPVAFWCNPISGHNTLYWYLQNLGQGPELLIRYENEEAVDDSQLPKDRFSAERLKGVDSTLKIQPAELGDSAVYLCASSSSTGRTQYFGPGTRLLVL.

The chain links TRBV10-3 to TRBJ2-3, with 7 nucleotides matching TRBD2. CDR1 and CDR2 from the germline V gene are ENHRY and SYGVKD. The CDR3 length is 16 residues. V dropped 4 bases and J dropped 6; count of bases not matched to a gene: 13. The CDR3 region has the DNA TGTGCCATCAGTGTCGAAGCGGGACCGGCGGGTGATACGCAGTATTTT. The encoded protein is CAISVEAGPAGDTQYF.

The chain combines TRBV5-6 with TRBJ2-1; TRBD2 agrees at 7 bases. This CDR3 has 14 amino acids. V lost 4 bases and J lost 7; bases outside the gene matches: 8. Germline V gene lookup returns CDR1 SGHDT and CDR2 YYEEEE. As DNA, the CDR3 is TGTGCCAGCAGCGCAACCGGGACTATGAATGAGCAGTTCTTC. Translation: CASSATGTMNEQFF. Full variable domain (outside the CDR3, taken from reference TRBV5-6 and TRBJ2-1): DAGVTQSPTHLIKTRGQQVTLRCSPKSGHDTVSWYQQALGQGPQFIFQYYEEEERQRGNFPDRFSGHQFPNYSSELNVNALLLGDSALYLCASSATGTMNEQFFGPGTRLTVL.

This sequence joins TRBV19 and TRBJ2-2; no firm D call. The CDR3 has 13 amino acids. CDR1 LNHDA and CDR2 SQIVND come from the germline V gene (reference sequence). The V and J ends lost 5 bases and 3 bases respectively, with 7 bases between them. CDR3 bases: TGTGCCAGTAGTTGGCAGGACACCGGGGAGCTGTTTTTT. This translates into CASSWQDTGELFF. Drawing the rest from reference TRBV19 and TRBJ2-2, the complete variable domain is DGGITQSPKYLFRKEGQNVTLSCEQNLNHDAMYWYRQDPGQGLRLIYYSQIVNDFQKGDIAEGYSVSREKKESFPLTVTSAQKNPTAFYLCASSWQDTGELFFGEGSRLTVL.

V and J are TRBV19 and TRBJ2-3; 12 bases fit TRBD2. The CDR3 covers 15 residues. The trim removed 7 bases at V and 4 bases at J, leaving 6 bases unmatched. The germline V gene has CDR1 LNHDA and CDR2 SQIVND (reference sequence). The CDR3 reads CASNLAGGPADTQYF. For the CDR3, the DNA is TGTGCCAGTAATCTAGCGGGGGGGCCGGCAGATACGCAGTATTTT. Looking up the rest from reference TRBV19 and TRBJ2-3 gives the full variable domain: DGGITQSPKYLFRKEGQNVTLSCEQNLNHDAMYWYRQDPGQGLRLIYYSQIVNDFQKGDIAEGYSVSREKKESFPLTVTSAQKNPTAFYLCASNLAGGPADTQYFGPGTRLTVL.

The chain combines TRBV7-8 with TRBJ2-1; 8 nucleotides match TRBD1. From germline, CDR1 is SGHVS and CDR2 FQNEAQ. The CDR3 is 14 amino acids. V was clipped by 5 bases and J by 5 bases; unmatched bases: 5. The CDR3 sequence is CASSPSTGDNEQFF. Written as DNA, the CDR3 is TGTGCCAGCAGCCCATCGACAGGGGACAATGAGCAGTTCTTC.